What follows describes a single TCR beta chain. The target antigen is unknown. The data originate from a study of OX40 agonist ivuxolimab in advanced cancers. Study results and limitations: Expanded clones tended on average to be more numerous among CD8+ T cells than CD4+. At doses 0.1 to 3.0 mg/kg, CD4+ and CD8+ clones expanded.

The table came from immunoSEQ multiplex PCR; TCRdb's copy has only in-frame clones and leaves some out. This table has around 30,000 clones, approximately 93% appearing once. The origin of this receptor is an adult with an advanced solid tumor such as melanoma, head and neck, liver or kidney cancer. The sequenced sample was CD4+ or CD8+ T cells sorted from blood, obtained in a trial of the OX40 agonist ivuxolimab.

Here the CDR3 reads CASSPLTSTDTQYF. The CDR3 nucleotides read TGTGCCAGCAGCCCCCTTACTAGCACAGATACGCAGTATTTT. This chain uses TRBV28 with TRBJ2-3, with D uncertain. V was pared by 6 bases and J by 0 bases, with 10 bases between. Germline CDR1 is MDHEN and CDR2 is SYDVKM. This CDR3 is 14 amino acids long.